This T cell receptor (beta chain) was found in a study of shared clonotypes between healthy human individuals. Study findings and constraints: Lower generation probabilities were found for non-shared clonotypes than for those shared by all four donors. The study sampled only blood, and tissue repertoires likely differ. Among the subsets, naive ones generally showed larger estimated richness than memory ones. Naive CD4 clonotypes were shared across a handful of donors at 4.5% to 6%.

As to this clone: Its antigen remains unidentified.

V lost 0 bases, J lost 0 bases, and 11 bases lay in between. The CDR3 runs to 16 residues. Looked up from germline, CDR1 is SGHRS and CDR2 is YFSETQ. Produced via immunoSEQ multiplex PCR; TCRdb's table is partial and in-frame only. The sample holds about 2.4 million clones, 80% to 95% seen once. The specimen was naive CD4+ T cells from PBMCs. Subset indicated: CD45RA+ positively selected. The sequence came from a man aged 18 to 29 in good health. Some clones in this sample may be carry-over from other donors' samples. The chain couples TRBV5-1 to TRBJ2-3; TRBD2 is a possible D gene (6 bases). The CDR3 loop is CASSLGASESTDTQYF. The CDR3 DNA reads as TGCGCCAGCAGCTTGGGAGCTAGCGAGAGCACAGATACGCAGTATTTT.